This TCR beta chain stems from a study of breast tumors, draining lymph nodes, adjacent tissues (TCRdb year 2016). Context from the whole study: TCR beta repertoires were compared across tumor, adjacent nontumor tissue and axillary lymph nodes obtained from breast cancer patients. The study aimed to assess the relationships and possible T-cell exchange between tumor, surrounding tissue and draining lymph node repertoires in human breast cancer.

Trimming at the junction amounts to 2 bases on V and 7 bases on J, and the germline ends lie 24 bases apart. CDR1 MNHEY and CDR2 SVGEGT were looked up in the germline V gene. The CDR3 holds 17 amino acids from the cysteine to the phenylalanine. Solely the CDR3 DNA is kept, with 51 bases framed from the first base. Lymph node samples came from the axillary draining lymph nodes of breast cancer patients. Study-wide conclusions, independent of this receptor: The data were judged consistent with most tumor T cells deriving from the lymph node and then expanding within tumor tissue. Rather than being directly demonstrated, the conclusion that tumor T cells originate in lymph nodes was presented as consistent with a hypothesis. T-cell repertoire diversity in tumors was found to be lower than in lymph nodes but higher than in nontumor tissue, and preferential V and J gene usage was observed. Tumor and nontumor tissue repertoires were found to be significantly more similar in luminal-like than in basal-like breast cancer.

Sequencing instrument: Illumina HiSeq 2000. TCR beta chain libraries were generated by multiplex PCR amplification. High-throughput sequencing was used to analyze the amplified TCR beta chain products. TCRdb reran the public reads through fastp at Q25 and MiXCR, keeping productive beta chains. Rows merge per CDR3 protein into single entries with the most common DNA and genes. Counted in this sample were about 150,000 distinct CDR3 sequences; about 31% of them appeared once. The ten largest clones capture 2% to 2.5% of the sample. This clonotype was counted only a few times. Its recognized antigen is unknown. Per-nucleotide qualities are absent, and no much larger clonotype sits a single base away.

The material sequenced was axillary lymph node tissue. The chain uses TRBV6-2 or TRBV6-3 and TRBJ2-7; the D segment is perhaps TRBD1 or TRBD2, each sharing 5 matched bases. The clonotype was recovered from a female donor with breast cancer. Some clones in this sample may be carry-over from other donors' samples. The CDR3 region: CASSYPGTQGARGEQYF. The DNA sequence is TGTGCCAGCAGTTACCCCGGGACCCAGGGAGCCCGCGGGGAGCAGTACTTC.